This TCR beta chain is drawn from a study of regulatory and conventional T cells in RAG deficiency. Study results and caveats: Treg unique TCR beta sequences were about 100-fold fewer in Omenn syndrome and CID/AS patients than controls.

The CDR3 spans 14 residues. Trimming stripped 6 bases from V and 1 base from J, with 12 bases between. The germline V gene encodes CDR1 MGHDK and CDR2 SYGVNS. Libraries were prepared by immunoSEQ multiplex PCR; TCRdb keeps only in-frame clonotypes and omits some of them. The repertoire includes tens of thousands of clones, around 90% of them detected once, and around 0.79% sits in the top ten. On this clone itself: As yet, its antigen is unknown.

Genomic DNA came from blood regulatory T cells gated CD4+ CD25-high CD127-low. These data were also reused for a study on regulatory T cells. This second study says: Primers: 52 TRBV forward and 13 TRBJ reverse. Regulatory T cells showed the strongest V-J pair restriction and V/J gene skewing among patient repertoires.

This TCR was sampled from a human donor in good health. The rearrangement joins TRBV25-1 to TRBJ1-1, with no clear D. The specimen sequenced was Tregs sorted from blood. CDR3 nucleotide sequence: TGTGCCAGCAGCGAAGGGTTGGGGAACACTGAAGCTTTCTTT. Its protein is CASSEGLGNTEAFF.